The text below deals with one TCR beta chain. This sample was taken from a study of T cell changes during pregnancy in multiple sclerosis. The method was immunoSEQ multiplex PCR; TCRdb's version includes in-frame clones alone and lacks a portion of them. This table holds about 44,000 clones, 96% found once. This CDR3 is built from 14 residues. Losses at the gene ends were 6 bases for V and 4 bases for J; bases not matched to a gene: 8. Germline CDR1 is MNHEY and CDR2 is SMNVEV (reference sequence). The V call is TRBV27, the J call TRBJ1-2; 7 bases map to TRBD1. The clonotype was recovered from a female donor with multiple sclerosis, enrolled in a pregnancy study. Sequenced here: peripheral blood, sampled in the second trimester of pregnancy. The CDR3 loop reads CASSRSTGAYGYTF. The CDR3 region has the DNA TGTGCCAGCAGCCGCTCCACAGGGGCCTATGGCTACACCTTC.